In this sample, the clone carrying this T cell receptor (beta chain) turned up a few times. Antigen unknown. The CDR3 end lies 3 residues beyond the end of the read and is filled in from the germline J gene. The data derive from a study of T cell clonality in common variable immunodeficiency. The protocol was immunoSEQ multiplex PCR, while the TCRdb copy is restricted to in-frame clones and leaves out a portion. The data list 50,000 to 60,000 clones, none observed once; 2% to 2.5% falls to the top ten. Whole-study findings and limits: Compared with healthy controls, CVID subjects showed increased TCRbeta clonality, mostly in about a third. Fewer TCRbeta clones were shared among CVID subjects than controls.

The CDR3 runs to 14 residues. The ends were cut back, 1 base at V and 0 bases at J, with 7 bases in the middle. Germline V gene lookup returns CDR1 SGHVS and CDR2 FNYEAQ. The sample consisted of peripheral blood mononuclear cells. The chain links TRBV7-6 to TRBJ2-7; D might be TRBD2 (6 bases). The sequence was collected from a person aged 18-69 years in good health. The sequenced part of the CDR3 DNA is TGTGCCAGCAGCTTAGGTAGCGGCTCCTACGAG. Its translation is CASSLGSGSYE. The CDR3, in full, reads CASSLGSGSYEQYF.